This TCR beta chain was obtained from a study of monozygotic twins with inflammatory bowel disease. Overall study results and limits: TCRbeta diversity (inverse Simpson) was lower in IBD patients than in healthy co-twins.

CDR1 is MNHEY and CDR2 is SMNVEV in the germline V gene (reference sequence). The CDR3 contains 19 residues. Staff drew an approximately 2.3 ml blood sample from each donor. A note on this clonotype: Its antigen is not identified.

Both the TCRalpha cDNA and the TCRbeta cDNA were taken through two nested PCRs, lasting about 17 and 10 cycles. TCRdb reprocessed the 5' RACE reads; each CDR3 protein has one entry and no DNA is given. The specimen's table records approximately 400,000 distinct CDR3 sequences. This TCR was sampled from a human donor with ulcerative colitis or Crohn's disease, or a healthy co-twin of an affected twin (not recorded which). The rearrangement uses TRBV27 and TRBJ1-6; the TCRdb call, TRBD1, lacks DNA for checking. Sequencing was carried out using blood. The CDR3 loop reads CASSLWRTGTGLGASPLHF.